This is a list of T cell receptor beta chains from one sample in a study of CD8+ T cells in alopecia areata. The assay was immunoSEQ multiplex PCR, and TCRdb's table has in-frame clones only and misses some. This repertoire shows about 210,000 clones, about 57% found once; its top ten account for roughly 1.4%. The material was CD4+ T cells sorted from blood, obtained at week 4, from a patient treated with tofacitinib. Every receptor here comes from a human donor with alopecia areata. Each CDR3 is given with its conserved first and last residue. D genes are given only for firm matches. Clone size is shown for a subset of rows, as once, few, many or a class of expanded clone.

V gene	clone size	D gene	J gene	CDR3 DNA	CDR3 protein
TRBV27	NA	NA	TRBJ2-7	TGTGCCAGCAGTCTACAGGGATCCTACGAGCAGTACTTC	CASSLQGSYEQYF
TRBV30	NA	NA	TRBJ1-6	TGTGCCTGGAGAACGGGGAATCAATCACCCCTCCACTTT	CAWRTGNQSPLHF
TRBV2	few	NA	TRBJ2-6	TGTGCCAGCAGAGGGACGGACTCTGGGGCCAACGTCCTGACTTTC	CASRGTDSGANVLTF
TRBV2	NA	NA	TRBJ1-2	TGTGCCAGCAGTGAAGTGCGGGGAGAGAACTATGGCTACACCTTC	CASSEVRGENYGYTF
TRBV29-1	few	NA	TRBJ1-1	TGCAGCGTTGAAGGCAGGGTGAGGGACACTGAAGCTTTCTTT	CSVEGRVRDTEAFF
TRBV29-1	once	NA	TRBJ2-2	TGCAGCGTTGCGTCGACAGCTGCGAACACCGGGGAGCTGTTTTTT	CSVASTAANTGELFF
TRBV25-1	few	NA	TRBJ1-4	TGTGCCAGCAGTGAATTAACCGCCCGGGCTAATGAAAAACTGTTTTTT	CASSELTARANEKLFF
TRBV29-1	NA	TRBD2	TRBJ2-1	TGCAGCGTTGGACTAGCGGGGACGGGTGAGCAGTTCTTC	CSVGLAGTGEQFF
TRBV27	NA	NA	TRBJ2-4	TGTGCCAGCAGTTTATCGTTAGGGGGGCCTAAAAACATTCAGTACTTC	CASSLSLGGPKNIQYF
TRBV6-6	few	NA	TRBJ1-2	TGTGCCAGCAGTCCCACAGGCCATGGCTACACCTTC	CASSPTGHGYTF
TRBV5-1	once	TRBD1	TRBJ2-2	TGCGCCAGCAGCTTCTTCGCCGGGACAGCGAACACCGGGGAGCTGTTTTTT	CASSFFAGTANTGELFF
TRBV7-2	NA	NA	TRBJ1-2	TGTGCCAGCAGCTTAGGGGTAGACAACTATGGCTACACCTTC	CASSLGVDNYGYTF
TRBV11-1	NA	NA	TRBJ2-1	TGTGCCAGCAGCTTAGGCCAGGACAATGAGCAGTTCTTC	CASSLGQDNEQFF
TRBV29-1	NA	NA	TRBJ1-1	TGCAGCGGCACTGCAGGGGTGAACACTGAAGCTTTCTTT	CSGTAGVNTEAFF
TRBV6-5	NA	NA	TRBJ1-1	TGTGCCAGCAGTGTGACAGGGAACACTGAAGCTTTCTTT	CASSVTGNTEAFF
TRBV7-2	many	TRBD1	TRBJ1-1	TGTGCCAGCAGTTTTTCAGGGGGCATGAACACTGAAGCTTTCTTT	CASSFSGGMNTEAFF
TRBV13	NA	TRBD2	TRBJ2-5	TGTGCCAGCAGCTACCTAGCGGGGGGGAACCAAGAGACCCAGTACTTC	CASSYLAGGNQETQYF
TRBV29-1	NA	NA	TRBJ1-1	TGCAGCGTTGATGAGTTCTTTGAAGCTTTCTTT	CSVDEFFEAFF
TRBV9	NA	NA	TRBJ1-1	TGTGCCAGCAGCGTGAGGGAATCTGAAGCTTTCTTT	CASSVRESEAFF
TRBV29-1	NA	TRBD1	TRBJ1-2	TGCAGCGTCCCAGGGACAGGGCGAGGCTATGGCTACACCTTC	CSVPGTGRGYGYTF
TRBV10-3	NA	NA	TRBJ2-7	TGTGCCATCAGTGATCGTACAGTCTACGAGCAGTACTTC	CAISDRTVYEQYF
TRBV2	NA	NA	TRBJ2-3	TGTGCCAGCAGTGAACAGGGGAGACTTGCGACAGATACGCAGTATTTT	CASSEQGRLATDTQYF
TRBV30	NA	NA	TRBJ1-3	TGTGCCTGGAGTGTCATAGGGCAGCGAGGCCCTGGAAACACCATATATTTT	CAWSVIGQRGPGNTIYF
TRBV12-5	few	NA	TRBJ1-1	TGTGCTAGTGGTTTAAGGCAGCTGAGCACTGAAGCTTTCTTT	CASGLRQLSTEAFF
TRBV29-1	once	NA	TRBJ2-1	TGCAGCGTTGAAGTCAGAGCGGGCTGGGCGAATGAGCAGTTCTTC	CSVEVRAGWANEQFF
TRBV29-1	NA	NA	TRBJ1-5	TGCAGCGTCCGGGACCGGGGACAGCCCCAGCATTTT	CSVRDRGQPQHF
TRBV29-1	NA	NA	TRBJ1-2	TGCAGCGTTGAAGATCAGGGCGGAGGCTACACCTTC	CSVEDQGGGYTF
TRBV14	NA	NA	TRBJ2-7	TGTGCCAGCAGCCAGAAAACAGGCGTTGACTTCTTAGAGCAGTACTTC	CASSQKTGVDFLEQYF
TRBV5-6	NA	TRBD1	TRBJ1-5	TGTGCCAGCAGCCCAAGGACAGGAGATAGCAATCAGCCCCAGCATTTT	CASSPRTGDSNQPQHF
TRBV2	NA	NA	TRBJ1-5	TGTGCCAGCAGTGAATCAGTACAGAACAATCAGCCCCAGCATTTT	CASSESVQNNQPQHF
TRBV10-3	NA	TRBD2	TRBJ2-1	TGTGCCATCAGTGACGGGGGGGGCCTTGGGAATGAGCAGTTCTTC	CAISDGGGLGNEQFF
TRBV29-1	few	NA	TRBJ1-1	TGCAGCGTTGAGGGTCTCCGGGTTAACACTGAAGCTTTCTTT	CSVEGLRVNTEAFF
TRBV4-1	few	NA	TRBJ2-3	TGCGCCAGCAGCGGGGGTGGCACAGATACGCAGTATTTT	CASSGGGTDTQYF
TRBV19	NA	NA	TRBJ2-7	TGTGCCAGTAGTATGCCGGGGACCTACGAGCAGTACTTC	CASSMPGTYEQYF
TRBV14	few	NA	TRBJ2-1	TGTGCCAGCAGCCGGTGGCCTCAAGGCACTGAGCAGTTCTTC	CASSRWPQGTEQFF
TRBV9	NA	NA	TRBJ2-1	TGTGCCAGCAGCGCGGGAGACAGGGCGGCTGAGCAGTTCTTC	CASSAGDRAAEQFF
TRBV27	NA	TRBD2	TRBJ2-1	TGTGCCAGCAGTAGGGGACTAGCGGATAACAATGAGCAGTTCTTC	CASSRGLADNNEQFF
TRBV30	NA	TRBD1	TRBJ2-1	TGTGCCTGGAGCGGACAGGATTCCTACAATGAGCAGTTCTTC	CAWSGQDSYNEQFF
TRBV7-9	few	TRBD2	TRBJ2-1	TGTGCCAGCAGCTTGACGACTAGCGGGGGGAAGAATGAGCAGTTCTTC	CASSLTTSGGKNEQFF
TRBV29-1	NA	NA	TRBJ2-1	TGCAGCGTCCCCCCGTTAAGGGGGGACTACAATGAGCAGTTCTTC	CSVPPLRGDYNEQFF
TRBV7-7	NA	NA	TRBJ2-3	TGTGCCAGCAGCCAATCCGCGAGGCGCACAGATACGCAGTATTTT	CASSQSARRTDTQYF
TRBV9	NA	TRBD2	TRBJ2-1	TGTGCCAGCAGCACCGGAACCTCCCAGCGGGGGGCTTTTAATGAGCAGTTCTTC	CASSTGTSQRGAFNEQFF